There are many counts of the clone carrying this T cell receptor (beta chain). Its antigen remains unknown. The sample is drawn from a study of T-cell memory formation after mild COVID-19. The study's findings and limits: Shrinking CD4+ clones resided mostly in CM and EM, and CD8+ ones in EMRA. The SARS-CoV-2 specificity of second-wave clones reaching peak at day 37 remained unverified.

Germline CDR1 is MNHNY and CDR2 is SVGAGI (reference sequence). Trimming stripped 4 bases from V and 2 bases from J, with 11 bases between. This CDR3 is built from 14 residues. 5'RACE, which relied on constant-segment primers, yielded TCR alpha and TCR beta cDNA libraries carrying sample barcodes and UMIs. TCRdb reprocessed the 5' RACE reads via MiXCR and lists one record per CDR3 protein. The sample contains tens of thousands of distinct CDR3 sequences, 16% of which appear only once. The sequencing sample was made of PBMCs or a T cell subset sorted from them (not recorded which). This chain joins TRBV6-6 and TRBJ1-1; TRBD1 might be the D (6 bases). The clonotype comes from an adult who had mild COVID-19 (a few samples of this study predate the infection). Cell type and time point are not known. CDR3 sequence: CASSLTGGNTEAFF. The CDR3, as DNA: TGTGCCAGCAGTTTGACAGGCGGCAACACTGAAGCTTTCTTT.